Below are 15 T cell receptor beta chains sequenced from a single sample in a study of T-cell reconstitution after alpha-beta-depleted transplantation in children. Preparing the TCRbeta library involved the use of unique molecular identifiers. TCRdb itself ran the PCR reads through MiXCR, one entry per CDR3 protein. The sample includes 330,000 or so distinct CDR3 sequences, around 10% of them seen just once. This specimen was PBMCs from the stem cell graft donor, taken from the stem cell graft. The receptors stem from a human donor who donated a stem cell graft to a child with acute lymphoblastic leukemia.

This clonotype turned up a few times. The rearrangement links TRBV12-3 or TRBV12-4 to TRBJ2-1; 12 bases are shared with TRBD1. This CDR3 is built from 16 residues. V shed 3 bases, J shed 15 bases, and the junction held 15 bases outside the gene matches. CDR3 sequence: CASSLYKPGQGANLFF. In nucleotides, the CDR3 is TGTGCCAGCAGTTTGTACAAACCGGGACAGGGGGCGAATCTGTTCTTC.

This clonotype has more than one count but fewer than ten. The rearrangement links TRBV9 to TRBJ2-7, with D possibly TRBD2 on 5 matching bases. The CDR3 has 15 amino acids. Germline assignment: CDR1 SGDLS and CDR2 YYNGEE. The V end lost 0 bases, the J end lost 5 bases, and 15 bases lay between the germline ends. This chain's CDR3 is CASSVGGMPGDEQYF. The CDR3, as DNA: TGTGCCAGCAGCGTAGGAGGGATGCCTGGGGACGAGCAGTACTTC.

This clonotype was seen at least ten times. The rearrangement uses TRBV4-3 and TRBJ2-1, with 13 bases fitting TRBD2. CDR3 length: 19 amino acids. From germline, CDR1 is LGHNA and CDR2 YSLEER. After removal of 3 bases from V and 7 bases from J, the junction contained 15 bases not matched to a gene. This CDR3 is CASSQGTSGIFSPWNEQFF. CDR3 nucleotide sequence: TGCGCCAGCAGCCAGGGGACTAGCGGGATTTTTTCCCCCTGGAATGAGCAGTTCTTC.

This chain joins TRBV6-1 and TRBJ1-5; D not resolved. Trimming shortened V by 6 bases and J by 2 bases, and 11 bases separated the two germline ends. Germline assignment: CDR1 MNHNS and CDR2 SASEGT. The CDR3 contains 14 residues. DNA for the CDR3: TGTGCCAGCAGACGTGACCCCGGCAATCAGCCCCAGCATTTT. This encodes CASRRDPGNQPQHF.

The chain links TRBV6-2 or TRBV6-3 to TRBJ2-1; the D gene is possibly TRBD2 (6 bases). Germline loops: CDR1 MNHEY, CDR2 SVGEGT. Trimming pared 6 bases from V and 4 bases from J, leaving 16 bases between. The CDR3 contains 15 residues. The CDR3 nucleotides are TGTGCCAGCAGCGACTTGCCTGCGGGGTACAATGAGCAGTTCTTC. Its protein is CASSDLPAGYNEQFF.

J is TRBJ2-3 and V is TRBV2; TRBD2 aligns across 10 bases. There are 16 residues in the CDR3. Per the germline V gene, CDR1 is SNHLY and CDR2 is FYNNEI. The V gene end was trimmed by 1 base and the J gene end by 5 bases; junction bases not matched to a gene: 6. The CDR3 DNA sequence: TGTGCCAGCAGTGAAGTGGCTAGCGGGAGTAAAGATACGCAGTATTTT. Amino acids: CASSEVASGSKDTQYF.

This clonotype was observed a handful of times. The rearrangement links TRBV20-1 to TRBJ1-2; D is unclear. The length of the CDR3 is 14 residues. CDR1 and CDR2 (germline): DFQATT, SNEGSKA (reference sequence). V lost 0 bases to trimming and J lost 6 bases, with 14 bases between them. The CDR3 spells CSARDLGSGDGYTF. The CDR3 DNA sequence: TGCAGTGCTAGAGATTTGGGGTCCGGGGATGGCTACACCTTC.

This clonotype was observed many times. The chain couples TRBV15 to TRBJ1-2; perhaps TRBD1 as D (5 bases). Deletions cut 3 bases from V and 4 bases from J, with 15 bases between. The CDR3 runs 15 residues. The germline gives CDR1 LNHNV, CDR2 YYDKDF (reference sequence). The CDR3 bases are TGTGCCACCAGCAGGGCGGGGCAGGGCACCTATGGCTACACCTTC. Amino acid sequence: CATSRAGQGTYGYTF. Full variable domain (missing parts from reference TRBV15 and TRBJ1-2): DAMVIQNPRYQVTQFGKPVTLSCSQTLNHNVMYWYQQKSSQAPKLLFHYYDKDFNNEADTPDNFQSRRPNTSFCFLDIRSPGLGDTAMYLCATSRAGQGTYGYTFGSGTRLTVV.

This clonotype was counted between two and nine times. The rearrangement uses TRBV15 and TRBJ1-1; maybe TRBD1 (6 bases). V was trimmed by 3 bases and J by 0 bases, leaving 14 bases between them. The CDR3 totals 16 residues. CDR1 and CDR2 (germline): LNHNV, YYDKDF (reference sequence). The CDR3 DNA sequence: TGTGCCACCAGCAGCGCGTCAGGGGTCATGAACACTGAAGCTTTCTTT. Translation: CATSSASGVMNTEAFF.

V is TRBV15 and J is TRBJ2-1, with TRBD2 matching 13 bases. In germline, CDR1 is LNHNV, CDR2 YYDKDF (reference sequence). This CDR3 comprises 15 residues. The trim removed 8 bases at V and 5 bases at J, leaving 6 bases unmatched. CDR3 DNA: TGTGCCACCGCAAGAGGACTAGCGGGAGACAATGAGCAGTTCTTC. Translating gives CATARGLAGDNEQFF.

The chain uses TRBV6-2 or TRBV6-3 and TRBJ2-2, with 8 bases aligning to TRBD2. This CDR3 spans 16 amino acids. CDR1 and CDR2 from the germline V gene are MNHEY and SVGEGT. Trimming cost V 4 bases and J 4 bases; bases outside gene matches: 8. The CDR3 loop is CASSSVTSGRTGELFF. The CDR3 DNA follows: TGTGCCAGCAGTTCCGTCACTAGCGGTCGCACCGGGGAGCTGTTTTTT.

In this sample, this clonotype turned up many times. This chain connects TRBV29-1 to TRBJ2-3, with D uncertain. The CDR3 loop spans 11 amino acids. V was clipped by 7 bases and J by 0 bases, with 5 bases between them. The germline V gene encodes CDR1 SQVTM and CDR2 ANQGSEA. CDR3 sequence: CSGTSTDTQYF. CDR3 DNA: TGCAGCGGAACAAGCACAGATACGCAGTATTTT.

This clonotype was observed many times. The chain links TRBV29-1 to TRBJ2-3, with TRBD2 matching 12 bases. This CDR3 contains 13 residues. With V trimmed by 7 bases and J by 4 bases, 3 bases remained unmatched. CDR1 SQVTM and CDR2 ANQGSEA come from the germline V gene. The CDR3, as DNA: TGCAGCGCACTAGCGGGAGGCGCAGATACGCAGTATTTT. It yields the protein CSALAGGADTQYF.

This rearrangement joins TRBV9 to TRBJ2-1, with 10 bases identical to TRBD2. The CDR3 has 16 amino acids. V shed 4 bases, J shed 5 bases, and the junction held 9 bases outside the gene matches. The germline V gene has CDR1 SGDLS and CDR2 YYNGEE. The CDR3 bases are TGTGCCAGCAGCCCTCGGACTAGCGGAGTGAACAATGAGCAGTTCTTC. It encodes CASSPRTSGVNNEQFF.

In this sample, this clonotype turned up a few times. The chain uses TRBV5-6 and TRBJ2-1, with 13 bases lining up with TRBD2. J gave up 7 bases and V 4 bases, and 8 bases lay outside the gene matches. Germline loops: CDR1 SGHDT, CDR2 YYEEEE. The CDR3 runs to 16 residues. The CDR3 DNA is TGTGCCAGCAGCCTTTGGACTAGCGGGAGCAGAAATGAGCAGTTCTTC. This encodes CASSLWTSGSRNEQFF.